One TCR beta chain is described in this entry. The antigen it recognizes is unknown. No qualities accompany the bases; no much larger clone lies one base away. TCRbeta CDR3 regions were amplified from genomic DNA using the immunoSEQ Assay, a bias-controlled multiplex PCR. As for how the authors treated the data: Nucleated cell counts per sample were estimated from amplification of reference gene primers within the assay. To quantify the absolute abundance of each unique TCRbeta CDR3 rearrangement, sequence reads were collapsed and filtered. For each sample, productive Simpson clonality was calculated by taking the square root of Simpson's diversity index across productive rearrangements. This is the immuneACCESS table as TCRdb keeps it, with only in-frame sequences that have V and J called. A part of the clones is gone; compared with another copy, unresolved V genes explain less than half, and the rest is unexplained. Clone size and V and J calls were adopted from that table, with D and trimming inferred from the DNA. In all, the sample holds some 290,000 clones, and 90% of those were seen once. The ten biggest clones cover roughly 3.9% of the sample.

The entry originates in a study of blood T cell repertoires in COVID-19 (dated by TCRdb to about 2020). Regarding the complete study: Collaborator samples came from the United States, Italy and Spain and covered acute and convalescent phases of COVID-19. The material from the prospective study consisted of cDNA or gDNA derived from T cells, B-cell-depleted T cells, or PBMCs. The dataset comprised deeply sampled blood TCRbeta repertoires from subjects exposed to, actively infected with, or recovered from COVID-19. A freely available public database, intended as a resource for researchers studying the immune response to SARS-CoV-2, is where the repertoires were released. The samples were drawn from two sources: the first 160 participants of the ongoing ImmuneRACE study, and approximately 1,300 subjects contributed by 6 global collaborators. A de-identified subject ID, COVID-19 status, age in years and sex were almost always included in the sample metadata. HLA class I and class II types, where available, came from metadata supplied by the sample provider rather than from assay-based typing.

Enrolling through a virtual design, the prospective study's participants ranged in age from roughly 18 to 100 years and lived across roughly 24 United States geographic areas. To assign participants to cohorts, the prospective study relied on clinical history that participants themselves reported in a screening survey and a study questionnaire. Exposed participants had been in contact, within 2 weeks of entering the study, with a person who had a PCR-confirmed or clinician-diagnosed case of COVID-19. Each participant in the prospective study had whole blood, serum and a nasopharyngeal or oropharyngeal swab collected by mobile phlebotomists. Over an approximately 2-month period, participants in the prospective study had the option of providing additional blood draws and questionnaires. Prospective study blood samples were shipped either frozen or at room temperature before DNA extraction. Based on the germline V gene, the CDR1 and CDR2 sequences are SGHDT and YYEEEE. Including the terminal cysteine and phenylalanine, the CDR3 comprises 12 residues. The entry retains the CDR3 DNA only, 36 bases that are in frame from base 1. V is clipped by 2 bases and J by 5 bases, and the sequence between their germline boundaries is 7 bases long.

On the study overall, not on this receptor specifically: The quantity of clinical and demographic metadata differed by source and by participant and was supplied without curation.

Rearrangement joined TRBV5-6 to TRBJ1-2; TRBD1 is possibly the D segment (6 matching bases). Sample: PBMCs or T cells enriched from blood (not recorded which). This TCR was sampled from a woman aged 30 to 39 who had been exposed to COVID-19. At the DNA level, the sequence is TGTGCCAGCAGCTTAGGGACATATGGCTACACCTTC. It is translated as CASSLGTYGYTF.